The 16 T cell receptor beta chains below all came from one sample that was sequenced in a study of blood T cell repertoires in COVID-19. Data came from immunoSEQ multiplex PCR; TCRdb stores just in-frame clones and leaves some out. The sample holds a few hundred thousand clones, roughly 85% seen once. Material for sequencing was peripheral blood. The receptors were sampled from a woman in her 70s with COVID-19, enrolled during active disease.

The gene calls are TRBV7-3 and TRBJ1-6; the D is unclear. The CDR3 totals 12 residues. From germline, CDR1 is SGHTA and CDR2 FQGTGA. V was shortened by 2 bases and J by 10 bases, with 6 bases between the two germline ends. CDR3 in amino acids: CASSLGESPLHF. The CDR3 bases are TGTGCCAGCAGCTTAGGAGAATCACCCCTCCACTTT.

The chain employs TRBV6-5 and TRBJ1-6; D unresolved. Germline CDR1 and CDR2: MNHEY and SVGAGI. V was pared by 5 bases and J by 5 bases, with 10 bases between. The CDR3 is 14 residues long. The CDR3 DNA follows: TGTGCCAGCAGTAGTGGACTCGATAATTCACCCCTCCACTTT. Protein: CASSSGLDNSPLHF.

The chain joins TRBV7-2 to TRBJ2-4; D ambiguous. This CDR3 is 15 amino acids long. Germline assignment: CDR1 SGHTA and CDR2 FQGNSA. V was cut by 1 base and J by 9 bases, with 16 bases left in between. CDR3 sequence (DNA): TGTGCCAGCAGCTTAGAGGTTGGAGACCTAGTCATTCAGTACTTC. It specifies CASSLEVGDLVIQYF.

The chain combines TRBV7-2 with TRBJ1-1; 8 bases line up with TRBD1. This CDR3 contains 13 residues. Germline CDR1 reads SGHTA; CDR2 reads FQGNSA. V shed 4 bases and J 8 bases; nucleotides not matched to a gene: 6. CDR3 residues: CASSSSGTGEAFF. The CDR3 nucleotides are TGTGCCAGCAGCTCGTCCGGGACAGGCGAAGCTTTCTTT.

The V and J genes are TRBV19 and TRBJ2-3; 13 bases are a match to TRBD2. Germline V gene sequence: CDR1 LNHDA, CDR2 SQIVND (reference sequence). The CDR3 extends over 18 amino acids. V lost 11 bases, J lost 0 bases, and 14 bases stayed unmatched. DNA of the CDR3: TGTGCCCCCAGGGACAGAAAGGGACTAGCGGGGAGCACAGATACGCAGTATTTT. This sequence encodes CAPRDRKGLAGSTDTQYF.

This chain uses TRBV6-5 with TRBJ2-5; D uncertain. V was cut by 6 bases and J by 5 bases, with 10 bases left in between. From germline, CDR1 is MNHEY and CDR2 SVGAGI. This CDR3 contains 12 residues. This CDR3 is CASSETRETQYF. The CDR3 nucleotides are TGTGCCAGCAGCGAGACTCGGGAGACCCAGTACTTC.

This clone was seen a single time. The genes are TRBV4-1 and TRBJ1-1; tentative D call: TRBD1 (6 bases). V was trimmed by 4 bases and J by 8 bases, leaving 17 bases between them. Per the germline V gene, CDR1 is MGHRA and CDR2 is YSYEKL. There are 14 residues in the CDR3. CDR3: CASSPRTASVEAFF. The CDR3 nucleotides read TGCGCCAGCAGCCCCCGGACAGCCTCCGTGGAAGCTTTCTTT.

This clone was recorded a few times. This sequence joins TRBV15 and TRBJ1-2, with 8 bases that match TRBD1. J lost 7 bases, V lost 0 bases, and 10 bases had no gene match. Germline CDR1 reads LNHNV; CDR2 reads YYDKDF (reference sequence). This CDR3 region has 16 residues. This chain's CDR3 is CATSREIFGRGPGYTF. The CDR3 coding sequence is TGTGCCACCAGCAGAGAAATTTTTGGCAGGGGGCCTGGCTACACCTTC.

This clone has at least ten counts. J is TRBJ1-4 and V is TRBV29-1; no reliable D call. The CDR3 has 16 residues. V was clipped by 6 bases and J by 5 bases, with 22 bases between them. Per germline, CDR1 SQVTM and CDR2 ANQGSEA. In DNA form, the CDR3 reads TGCAGCGTAGCTGTCAATGCAGGAGGCCTAAATGAAAAACTGTTTTTT. It is translated as CSVAVNAGGLNEKLFF. Together with reference TRBV29-1 and TRBJ1-4, the CDR3 gives the full variable domain: SAVISQKPSRDICQRGTSLTIQCQVDSQVTMMFWYRQQPGQSLTLIATANQGSEATYESGFVIDKFPISRPNLTFSTLTVSNMSPEDSSIYLCSVAVNAGGLNEKLFFGSGTQLSVL.

V usage is TRBV6-5 and J usage is TRBJ1-6; 8 bases map to TRBD1. The CDR3 spans 16 residues. From germline, CDR1 is MNHEY and CDR2 SVGAGI. After removal of 0 bases from V and 9 bases from J, the junction contained 7 bases not matched to a gene. CDR3 sequence: CASSYSGQGAGSPLHF. The CDR3 nucleotides are TGTGCCAGCAGTTACTCGGGGCAGGGGGCTGGTTCACCCCTCCACTTT.

This clone was picked up one time. Because the CDR3 is missing its conserved closing phenylalanine or tryptophan, this is likely a read error. The rearrangement joins TRBV7-2 to TRBJ2-3, with 10 bases that match TRBD1. The ends lost 5 bases at V and 5 bases at J; junction bases unmatched: 7. CDR3 length: 15 residues. The germline gives CDR1 SGHTA, CDR2 FQGNSA. The CDR3 DNA reads TGTGCCAGCAGCCCGGGGGGACAGGGGAAAGATACGCAGTATTCT. Residues: CASSPGGQGKDTQYS.

The chain joins TRBV5-6 to TRBJ2-1; 8 bases are shared with TRBD2. From germline, CDR1 is SGHDT and CDR2 YYEEEE. The CDR3 is 16 amino acids. V trimming: 4 bases; J trimming: 6 bases; junction bases outside the gene matches: 12. This CDR3 is CASSVTSGPYRNEQFF. CDR3 bases: TGTGCCAGCAGCGTAACTAGCGGCCCCTACCGCAATGAGCAGTTCTTC. The full variable domain, with the rest looked up from reference TRBV5-6 and TRBJ2-1, is DAGVTQSPTHLIKTRGQQVTLRCSPKSGHDTVSWYQQALGQGPQFIFQYYEEEERQRGNFPDRFSGHQFPNYSSELNVNALLLGDSALYLCASSVTSGPYRNEQFFGPGTRLTVL.

This clone was seen a few times. This sequence joins TRBV6-5 and TRBJ1-2, with D maybe TRBD1 (6 bases). The V and J ends lost 6 bases and 7 bases respectively, with 15 bases between them. This CDR3 contains 13 residues. Germline CDR1 is MNHEY and CDR2 is SVGAGI. The CDR3 here is CASSRGAGLGYTF. The CDR3 DNA sequence: TGTGCCAGCAGCCGGGGGGCAGGTCTTGGCTACACCTTC.

The gene calls are TRBV3-1 (or the pseudogene TRBV3-2) and TRBJ1-2; D is perhaps TRBD1 (6 bases). The CDR3 is 15 amino acids. The germline gives CDR1 LGHDT, CDR2 YNNKEL (reference sequence). Trimming shortened V by 3 bases and J by 3 bases, and 14 bases separated the two germline ends. CDR3 nucleotide sequence: TGTGCCAGCAGCCATCTTGGGGCAGGGGACTATGGCTACACCTTC. Protein sequence: CASSHLGAGDYGYTF.

This clone was seen a few times. The V call is TRBV6-2 or TRBV6-3, the J call TRBJ1-5; the D is unclear. The V gene's germline CDR1 is MNHEY and CDR2 SVGEGT. The CDR3 consists of 12 residues. The V and J ends lost 4 bases and 7 bases respectively, with 8 bases between them. This CDR3 is CASSLHSQPQHF. The CDR3 DNA sequence: TGTGCCAGCAGTTTACATTCACAGCCCCAGCATTTT.

Comments on this clone: The junction differs from germline at one of its ends, possibly a read error. The CDR3 DNA reads as TGTGCTAGCAGTCAACTAGCGGGAGGGATGACGAACACCGGGGAGCTGTTTTTT. Residues: CASSQLAGGMTNTGELFF. J is TRBJ2-2 and V is TRBV7-7; 13 bases align to TRBD2. Germline CDR1 is SSHAT and CDR2 is FNYEAQ (reference sequence). The CDR3 is 18 amino acids.